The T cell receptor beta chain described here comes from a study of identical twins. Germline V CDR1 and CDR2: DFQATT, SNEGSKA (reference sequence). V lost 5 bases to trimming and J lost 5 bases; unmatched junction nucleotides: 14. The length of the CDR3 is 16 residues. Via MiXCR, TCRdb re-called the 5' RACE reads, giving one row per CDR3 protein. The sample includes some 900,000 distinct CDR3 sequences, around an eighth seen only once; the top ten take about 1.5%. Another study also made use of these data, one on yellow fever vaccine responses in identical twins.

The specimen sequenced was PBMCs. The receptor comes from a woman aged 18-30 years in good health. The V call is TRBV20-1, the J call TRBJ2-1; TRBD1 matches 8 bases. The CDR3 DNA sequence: TGCAGTGCTCCGGGAAGACCGGGACAGGAACACAATGAGCAGTTCTTC. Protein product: CSAPGRPGQEHNEQFF.